What follows are 4 T cell receptor beta chains derived from one specimen sequenced in a study of beta chain features in type 1 diabetes. Expressed TCRB transcripts were sequenced because the entire RNA isolate underwent reverse transcription. Assay used: immunoSEQ multiplex PCR; TCRdb lists only in-frame clones, some missing. The sample lists about 410,000 clones; 14% were seen once. Material: naive CD4+ T cells from blood. All receptors derive from a man aged 30 to 45 in good health.

This clone came up a few times. CDR3 nucleotides: TGTGCCTGGAGACAGGTTGGAGATTTCTTT. Amino acid sequence: CAWRQVGDFF. The chain employs TRBV30 and TRBJ1-1; D perhaps matches TRBD1 (5 bases). This CDR3 comprises 10 residues. Trimming removed 3 bases from V and 13 bases from J, with 12 bases in between. Germline-derived CDR1 and CDR2 are GTSNPN and SVGIG (reference sequence).

The chain employs TRBV2 and TRBJ1-6; 10 bases align to TRBD1. The trim removed 5 bases at V and 7 bases at J, leaving 2 bases unmatched. CDR1 is SNHLY, CDR2 FYNNEI, per germline. This CDR3 is built from 14 residues. Written as DNA, the CDR3 is TGTGCCAGCAGTCGGGACAGGGGAAATTCACCCCTCCACTTT. Translating gives CASSRDRGNSPLHF.

J is TRBJ2-7 and V is TRBV5-1, with 8 bases lining up with TRBD2. J lost 7 bases, V lost 2 bases, and 8 bases had no gene match. Per germline, CDR1 SGHRS and CDR2 YFSETQ. This CDR3 is 14 amino acids long. This CDR3 reads CASSFYGLAGEQYV. CDR3 DNA: TGCGCCAGCAGCTTTTACGGACTAGCCGGAGAGCAGTACGTC.

This clone was found a few times. The rearrangement joins TRBV30 to TRBJ2-4; D may correspond to TRBD1 or TRBD2 (7 bases each). V was shortened by 5 bases and J by 0 bases, with 11 bases between the two germline ends. Per the germline V gene, CDR1 is GTSNPN and CDR2 is SVGIG (reference sequence). The CDR3 covers 14 residues. CDR3 bases: TGTGCCTGGTCCAGGGGGGGAGCCAAAAACATTCAGTACTTC. This codes for CAWSRGGAKNIQYF.